Presented here are 30 T cell receptor beta chains from one specimen sequenced in a study of graft-versus-host responses after intestinal transplantation. Profiling relied on immunoSEQ multiplex PCR, and the TCRdb table lists in-frame clones only, not all of them. The sample contains fewer than 70,000 clones, over 85% of which appear only once. Sequences were derived from bone marrow, sampled 734 days after intestinal transplantation. All receptors derive from a human patient who received an intestinal transplant, so some T cells may come from the graft donor.

The chain recombines TRBV5-1 with TRBJ1-3; D gene ambiguous. Trimming shortened V by 9 bases and J by 2 bases, and 15 bases separated the two germline ends. Germline V lookup: CDR1 SGHRS, CDR2 YFSETQ. The CDR3 runs to 14 residues. The CDR3 region has the DNA TGCGCCACCTCCCCTGGAGGGACTGGAAACACCATATATTTT. It specifies CATSPGGTGNTIYF.

The genes are TRBV27 and TRBJ2-1; TRBD2 is a possible D gene (7 bases). CDR1 and CDR2 (germline): MNHEY, SMNVEV (reference sequence). There are 16 residues in the CDR3. V was trimmed by 4 bases and J by 7 bases, leaving 20 bases between them. CDR3 in DNA: TGTGCCAGCAGTTCCTTGGGGCGGGGGCAAGAGAATGAGCAGTTCTTC. Amino acid sequence: CASSSLGRGQENEQFF.

In its sample, this clone was seen a few times. The CDR3 coding sequence is TGTGCCAGCAGTTACAGGGGACGAGAAGCTTTCTTT. It translates to CASSYRGREAFF. The gene calls are TRBV6-5 and TRBJ1-1, with D possibly being TRBD1 (5 bases). Germline CDR1 MNHEY, CDR2 SVGAGI. Trimming left V 2 bases short and J 8 bases short, with 9 bases between. The CDR3 runs 12 residues.

The rearrangement uses TRBV5-1 and TRBJ1-1; a possible D gene is TRBD1 (5 bases). Germline CDR1 reads SGHRS; CDR2 reads YFSETQ. CDR3 length equals 15 residues. The V and J ends lost 6 bases and 3 bases respectively, with 18 bases between them. CDR3 loop: CASKSPGLLDTEAFF. CDR3 nucleotide sequence: TGCGCCAGCAAATCACCGGGACTCCTAGACACTGAAGCTTTCTTT.

The chain combines TRBV13 with TRBJ2-7, with 8 bases lining up with TRBD1. V shed 3 bases, J shed 7 bases, and the junction held 11 bases outside the gene matches. CDR1 is PRHDT, CDR2 FYEKMQ, per germline (reference sequence). This CDR3 is built from 15 residues. The CDR3 spells CASSFGQGALGEQYF. The CDR3 region has the DNA TGTGCCAGCAGCTTCGGTCAGGGGGCGCTGGGGGAGCAGTACTTC. Based on the CDR3 plus reference TRBV13 and TRBJ2-7, the full variable domain is AAGVIQSPRHLIKEKRETATLKCYPIPRHDTVYWYQQGPGQDPQFLISFYEKMQSDKGSIPDRFSAQQFSDYHSELNMSSLELGDSALYFCASSFGQGALGEQYFGPGTRLTVT.

The chain has TRBV4-2 and TRBJ1-1; D is ambiguous. V lost 0 bases to trimming and J lost 3 bases, with 11 bases between them. The CDR3 spans 15 residues. CDR1 is LGHNA, CDR2 YNFKEQ, per germline. Written as DNA, the CDR3 is TGTGCCAGCAGCCAAGAGGGAGCCGGGGACACTGAAGCTTTCTTT. Translating it yields CASSQEGAGDTEAFF.

The V and J genes are TRBV6-4 and TRBJ2-1; D is uncertain. Trimming took off 2 bases at V and 0 bases at J, with 5 bases between the two ends. Germline V gene sequence: CDR1 MRHNA, CDR2 SNTAGT. The CDR3 is 14 residues long. CDR3 protein: CASSDRSSYNEQFF. The CDR3 nucleotides read TGTGCCAGCAGTGACAGGAGCTCCTACAATGAGCAGTTCTTC.

The genes are TRBV6-6 and TRBJ2-7; possibly TRBD1 or TRBD2 for D (5 bases each). This CDR3 is built from 14 residues. The germline CDR1 and CDR2 sequences are MNHNY and SVGAGI (reference sequence). Trimming stripped 6 bases from V and 5 bases from J, with 17 bases between. CDR3: CASRGGRDPDEQYF. The CDR3 DNA is TGTGCCAGCAGGGGCGGACGGGACCCGGACGAGCAGTACTTC.

The rearrangement links TRBV7-2 to TRBJ2-5; D unclear. CDR1 is SGHTA and CDR2 is FQGNSA in the germline V gene. The CDR3 totals 14 residues. The germline V and J ends were trimmed by 1 base and 2 bases, with 8 bases remaining between them. The chain's CDR3 is CASSLGNLQETQYF. CDR3 DNA: TGTGCCAGCAGCTTAGGGAACCTACAAGAGACCCAGTACTTC.

The rearrangement joins TRBV9 to TRBJ1-6; D uncertain. The germline V gene encodes CDR1 SGDLS and CDR2 YYNGEE. The CDR3 runs 18 residues. Trimming removed 4 bases at V and 7 bases at J, with 24 bases between. For the CDR3, the DNA is TGTGCCAGCAGCCCCTTTAGTGGTCCATGGAATGGCAATTCACCCCTCCACTTT. This encodes CASSPFSGPWNGNSPLHF.

The chain combines TRBV7-2 with TRBJ2-7, with unresolved D. CDR1 SGHTA and CDR2 FQGNSA come from the germline V gene. The ends were cut back, 1 base at V and 0 bases at J, with 16 bases in the middle. The CDR3 has 17 residues. In DNA form, the CDR3 reads TGTGCCAGCAGCTTAGGGGTCAACTATTACAGCTCCTACGAGCAGTACTTC. It codes for CASSLGVNYYSSYEQYF.

The V and J genes are TRBV9 and TRBJ2-5; no definite D call. The CDR3 loop spans 14 amino acids. V was shortened by 0 bases and J by 4 bases, with 10 bases between the two germline ends. Looked up from germline, CDR1 is SGDLS and CDR2 is YYNGEE. The CDR3 bases are TGTGCCAGCAGCGTAGAGGTTAGCCCAGAGACCCAGTACTTC. This gives the protein CASSVEVSPETQYF.

The chain recombines TRBV7-6 with TRBJ2-1; tentative D call: TRBD2 (5 bases). With 2 bases removed from V and 5 bases from J, the gap between germline ends came to 7 bases. CDR1 and CDR2 (germline): SGHVS, FNYEAQ. CDR3 size: 13 residues. The CDR3 is CASSLYGDNEQFF. CDR3 nucleotides: TGTGCCAGCAGCTTATACGGGGACAATGAGCAGTTCTTC.

This chain uses TRBV6-5 with TRBJ1-1; D gene ambiguous. Germline lookup yields CDR1 MNHEY and CDR2 SVGAGI. This CDR3 has 11 amino acids. With 9 bases removed from V and 4 bases from J, the gap between germline ends came to 9 bases. DNA for the CDR3: TGTGCCAGTGTCGGGATCACTGAAGCTTTCTTT. Translating gives CASVGITEAFF.

The J gene is TRBJ1-6, the V gene TRBV6-5; D remains unclear. The CDR3 consists of 14 residues. The germline CDR1 and CDR2 sequences are MNHEY and SVGAGI. Trimming took 5 bases from V and 8 from J, leaving 13 bases between them. CDR3 amino acids: CASSEEGRYSPLHF. Written as DNA, the CDR3 is TGTGCCAGCAGTGAAGAGGGAAGGTATTCACCCCTCCACTTT.

The rearrangement uses TRBV5-1 and TRBJ2-7; the D call may be TRBD1 or TRBD2 (5 bases each). The ends were cut back, 4 bases at V and 5 bases at J, with 10 bases in the middle. CDR1 is SGHRS, CDR2 YFSETQ, per germline. The CDR3 runs to 12 residues. The CDR3 here is CASSQGPNEQYF. CDR3 DNA sequence: TGCGCCAGCAGCCAGGGACCGAACGAGCAGTACTTC.

The J gene is TRBJ2-5, the V gene TRBV5-1; no clear D. Germline V gives CDR1 SGHRS, CDR2 YFSETQ. V gave up 1 base and J gave up 5 bases, with 9 bases separating them. The CDR3 extends over 13 amino acids. CDR3 sequence reads: CASSLTSQETQYF. CDR3 coding DNA: TGCGCCAGCAGCTTGACCAGCCAGGAGACCCAGTACTTC.

V is TRBV6-5 and J is TRBJ2-3; D perhaps matches TRBD2 (6 bases). V lost 6 bases and J lost 0, with 13 bases in between. Germline V gives CDR1 MNHEY, CDR2 SVGAGI. The CDR3 covers 15 residues. The CDR3 bases are TGTGCCAGCAGCAAAGCGGGCACTAGCACAGATACGCAGTATTTT. It is translated as CASSKAGTSTDTQYF.

The rearrangement links TRBV18 to TRBJ2-1; no firm D call. The CDR3 consists of 12 residues. Germline CDR1 and CDR2: KGHSH and LQKENI. Trimming removed 3 bases from V and 9 bases from J, with 9 bases in between. In DNA form, the CDR3 reads TGTGCCAGCTCACCGGATAGGAGTGAGCAGTTCTTC. Translation: CASSPDRSEQFF.

V and J are TRBV5-4 and TRBJ2-7; the match to TRBD1 covers 10 bases. Per germline, CDR1 SGHNT and CDR2 YYREEE (reference sequence). The junction had 7 bases not matched to a gene; V was cut back by 4 bases and J by 3 bases. The CDR3 has 15 amino acids. The chain's CDR3 is CASSPPGQGRYEQYF. In DNA, the CDR3 is TGTGCCAGCAGCCCGCCGGGACAGGGGCGCTACGAGCAGTACTTC.

A single count supports this clone. This chain links TRBV10-3 with TRBJ2-1; D is perhaps TRBD2 (6 bases). V dropped 5 bases and J dropped 5 bases, with 16 bases sitting between them. CDR3 length: 15 amino acids. In germline, CDR1 is ENHRY, CDR2 SYGVKD. In nucleotides, the CDR3 is TGTGCCATCAGTAGACTAGTGGGGGAAGACAATGAGCAGTTCTTC. Translation: CAISRLVGEDNEQFF.

This chain links TRBV5-6 with TRBJ2-5, with unresolved D. This CDR3 region has 13 residues. Germline CDR1 reads SGHDT; CDR2 reads YYEEEE. V shed 1 base and J shed 5 bases, with 9 bases lying between them. CDR3 loop: CASSLTGPETQYF. CDR3 coding DNA: TGTGCCAGCAGCTTGACTGGACCGGAGACCCAGTACTTC. The whole variable domain, filled in from reference TRBV5-6 and TRBJ2-5, reads DAGVTQSPTHLIKTRGQQVTLRCSPKSGHDTVSWYQQALGQGPQFIFQYYEEEERQRGNFPDRFSGHQFPNYSSELNVNALLLGDSALYLCASSLTGPETQYFGPGTRLLVL.

The chain combines TRBV5-1 with TRBJ2-5; D gene ambiguous. Between the trimmed V and J ends, which lost 8 bases and 5 bases, there was a span of 4 bases. Germline V lookup: CDR1 SGHRS, CDR2 YFSETQ. The CDR3 length is 9 residues. The CDR3 loop reads CAREETQYF. The DNA of the CDR3 is TGCGCCAGAGAGGAGACCCAGTACTTC.

This clone was detected once. The chain carries TRBV29-1 and TRBJ2-3; D gene ambiguous. Per the germline V gene, CDR1 is SQVTM and CDR2 is ANQGSEA. V lost 8 bases, J lost 0 bases, and 18 bases lay in between. This CDR3 has 15 amino acids. CDR3 sequence: CSHVDHRHSTDTQYF. The CDR3 DNA sequence: TGCAGCCATGTGGACCACCGGCACAGCACAGATACGCAGTATTTT.

The chain recombines TRBV29-1 with TRBJ2-3; 10 bases are shared with TRBD2. CDR3 length equals 16 residues. V dropped 6 bases and J dropped 4; count of bases not matched to a gene: 13. CDR1 SQVTM and CDR2 ANQGSEA come from the germline V gene. This CDR3 reads CSVGPLASGSSDTQYF. The CDR3, as DNA: TGCAGCGTGGGCCCCCTCGCTAGCGGGAGTTCAGATACGCAGTATTTT.

This clone occurred once. This chain uses TRBV11-2 with TRBJ1-6; 9 bases fit TRBD1. Germline V gene sequence: CDR1 SGHAT, CDR2 FQNNGV. There are 16 residues in the CDR3. J lost 8 bases, V lost 1 base, and 6 bases had no gene match. CDR3 nucleotide sequence: TGTGCCAGCAGCTTAGTGGGACAGGGAAGATATTCACCCCTCCACTTT. It is translated as CASSLVGQGRYSPLHF.

V is TRBV18 and J is TRBJ2-3; possible D gene TRBD2, 6 bases. CDR1 and CDR2 (germline): KGHSH, LQKENI. The V and J ends lost 3 bases and 10 bases respectively, with 17 bases between them. The CDR3 consists of 14 residues. The CDR3 reads CASSPRRDFPAQYF. CDR3 nucleotide sequence: TGTGCCAGCTCACCTCGGCGGGACTTCCCGGCGCAGTATTTT.

This chain links TRBV5-4 with TRBJ2-7, with 10 positions matching TRBD2. V was pared by 4 bases and J by 3 bases, with 7 bases of the junction left unmatched. Germline CDR1 reads SGHNT; CDR2 reads YYREEE (reference sequence). This CDR3 is 15 amino acids long. In DNA, the CDR3 is TGTGCCAGCAGCCAGCTAGCGGGAGTCGGCTACGAGCAGTACTTC. This encodes CASSQLAGVGYEQYF. Together with reference TRBV5-4 and TRBJ2-7, the CDR3 gives the full variable domain: ETGVTQSPTHLIKTRGQQVTLRCSSQSGHNTVSWYQQALGQGPQFIFQYYREEENGRGNFPPRFSGLQFPNYSSELNVNALELDDSALYLCASSQLAGVGYEQYFGPGTRLTVT.

The chain is built from TRBV6-4 and TRBJ1-5, with D tentatively TRBD1 (5 bases). The CDR3 extends over 16 amino acids. Germline V gives CDR1 MRHNA, CDR2 SNTAGT. Deletions cut 2 bases from V and 4 bases from J, with 15 bases between. CDR3 sequence (DNA): TGTGCCAGCAGTGACCTGTCTGGGGGGGGGAATCAGCCCCAGCATTTT. Amino acids: CASSDLSGGGNQPQHF.

This chain joins TRBV6-5 and TRBJ2-1, with D possibly TRBD2 on 6 matching bases. There are 12 residues in the CDR3. V was trimmed by 2 bases and J by 16 bases, leaving 15 bases between them. The germline gives CDR1 MNHEY, CDR2 SVGAGI. CDR3 region: CASSYRSGQVFF. CDR3 in DNA: TGTGCCAGCAGTTACAGGAGCGGGCAGGTCTTCTTC.